The next 8 T cell receptor beta chains were all read from a single sample in a study of T cell repertoires in cytomegalovirus infection. TCRdb reprocessed the reads with MiXCR, giving one entry per CDR3 protein. The sample has 450,000 to 550,000 distinct CDR3 sequences; about 15% are singletons. The sample taken for sequencing was CD8+ T cells from PBMCs. These receptors all come from a human donor in good health (CMV status not recorded). Some clones in this sample may be carry-over from other donors' samples.

Notes on this clonotype: A much more abundant neighbour one base away suggests this may be a read error. The chain joins TRBV10-3 to TRBJ2-7, with TRBD1 matching over 8 bases. The CDR3 has 13 residues. From germline, CDR1 is ENHRY and CDR2 SYGVKD. V lost 4 bases, J lost 3 bases, and 2 bases stayed unmatched. In DNA form, the CDR3 reads TGTGCCATCAGTGGGGACAGGAACTACGAGCAGTACTTC. Amino acids: CAISGDRNYEQYF.

The chain links TRBV4-1 to TRBJ2-3; 7 positions match TRBD2. Germline-derived CDR1 and CDR2 are MGHRA and YSYEKL. The junction had 7 bases not matched to a gene; V was cut back by 1 base and J by 3 bases. The CDR3 is 16 amino acids. CDR3 loop: CASSQGPYGGTDTQYF. In nucleotides, the CDR3 is TGCGCCAGCAGCCAAGGACCTTACGGGGGGACAGATACGCAGTATTTT.

This clonotype was seen a few times. The V gene is TRBV12-3 or TRBV12-4, the J gene TRBJ1-2; a possible D gene is TRBD1 (6 bases). This CDR3 spans 15 amino acids. Trimming stripped 1 base from V and 4 bases from J, with 13 bases between. The CDR3 bases are TGTGCCAGCAGTTTAGGAGGGGGACTAAGCTATGGCTACACCTTC. Its translation: CASSLGGGLSYGYTF.

This clonotype was picked up many times. This chain joins TRBV12-3 or TRBV12-4 and TRBJ2-2; possible D gene TRBD2, 6 bases. V shed 7 bases and J shed 0 bases, with 18 bases lying between them. This CDR3 spans 17 amino acids. The CDR3 sequence is CASTSVLASPNTGELFF. DNA of the CDR3: TGTGCCAGCACTAGTGTACTAGCCTCACCGAACACCGGGGAGCTGTTTTTT.

This clonotype was counted a few times. The J gene is TRBJ2-7, the V gene TRBV10-1; TRBD2 matches at 13 bases. Trimming at V came to 3 bases and at J to 2 bases, leaving 7 bases not matched to a gene. CDR1 and CDR2 from the germline V gene are WNHNN and SYGVQD (reference sequence). The CDR3 runs to 17 residues. CDR3 amino acids: CASSDGTSGETAYEQYF. The CDR3 coding sequence is TGCGCCAGCAGTGACGGGACTAGCGGGGAGACAGCCTACGAGCAGTACTTC.

This clonotype was observed at least ten times. The rearrangement links TRBV28 to TRBJ1-5; 7 nucleotides line up with TRBD1. The CDR3 spans 15 residues. The trim removed 6 bases at V and 0 bases at J, leaving 5 bases unmatched. CDR1 and CDR2 (germline): MDHEN, SYDVKM. CDR3 sequence reads: CASRPGQYSNQPQHF. The CDR3 DNA reads as TGTGCCAGCAGGCCGGGACAGTATAGCAATCAGCCCCAGCATTTT.

With respect to this clonotype: A much larger clone differs from this one at a single base, so this may be a read error. The chain uses TRBV19 and TRBJ1-6, with D hard to call. There are 15 residues in the CDR3. Germline assignment: CDR1 LNHDA and CDR2 SQIVND (reference sequence). The ends were cut back, 2 bases at V and 9 bases at J, with 14 bases in the middle. The CDR3 spells CASSISAVRSSPLHF. The CDR3 DNA follows: TGTGCCAGTAGTATAAGCGCGGTGCGATCTTCACCCCTCCACTTT.

This clonotype was observed a few times. CDR3 coding DNA: TGTGCCAGCAGTGACAGGGTGAACTATGGCTACACCTTC. It translates to CASSDRVNYGYTF. The chain has TRBV2 and TRBJ1-2; possibly TRBD1 for D (5 bases). Per germline, CDR1 SNHLY and CDR2 FYNNEI. Trimming took 3 bases from V and 2 from J, leaving 7 bases between them. The CDR3 runs 13 residues.